These T cell receptor beta chains were read from a single sample in a study of early T cells in non-severe SARS-CoV-2 infection. TCRdb passed the 5' RACE reads through MiXCR, listing each CDR3 protein once. The repertoire includes tens of thousands of distinct CDR3 sequences, about 12% of them detected once, and around 4% sits in the top ten. The sequenced sample was whole blood. Every receptor here comes from an adult who was a healthcare worker with PCR-confirmed SARS-CoV-2 infection or an uninfected control (not recorded which). The CDR3 runs from the conserved cysteine through the conserved F or W. Each record gives: V gene, D gene, clone size, J gene, CDR3 protein, CDR3 DNA. A D gene is named only where the DNA matches it firmly. Some rows mark clone size as missing; the rest say once, few, many or name a class of expanded clone.

v_call: TRBV7-9
d_call: .
clone_size: few
j_call: TRBJ2-2
cdr3_aa: CASSLDRPTGELFF
cdr3_nt: TGTGCCAGCAGCTTAGACAGACCCACCGGGGAGCTGTTTTTT

v_call: TRBV3-1
d_call: TRBD2
clone_size: many
j_call: TRBJ2-1
cdr3_aa: CASSRAGTSGGEQFF
cdr3_nt: TGTGCCAGCAGCCGTGCCGGGACTAGCGGCGGTGAGCAGTTCTTC

v_call: TRBV2
d_call: TRBD1
clone_size: few
j_call: TRBJ1-1
cdr3_aa: CASRGGNTEAFF
cdr3_nt: TGTGCCAGCAGAGGGGGCAACACTGAAGCTTTCTTT

v_call: TRBV4-2
d_call: .
clone_size: many
j_call: TRBJ2-7
cdr3_aa: CASSQDRSGSYEQYF
cdr3_nt: TGTGCCAGCAGCCAAGATAGGTCGGGTTCCTACGAGCAGTACTTC

v_call: TRBV19
d_call: .
clone_size: many
j_call: TRBJ2-7
cdr3_aa: CASSLTGNYEQYF
cdr3_nt: TGTGCCAGTAGTCTTACAGGGAACTACGAGCAGTACTTC

v_call: TRBV2
d_call: .
clone_size: many
j_call: TRBJ2-7
cdr3_aa: CASSEWPEDYYEQYF
cdr3_nt: TGTGCCAGCAGTGAGTGGCCAGAGGACTACTACGAGCAGTACTTC

v_call: TRBV5-6
d_call: TRBD1
clone_size: few
j_call: TRBJ1-5
cdr3_aa: CASSLGTLQGVNQPQHF
cdr3_nt: TGTGCCAGCAGCTTGGGGACCCTACAGGGGGTGAATCAGCCCCAGCATTTT

v_call: TRBV5-5
d_call: .
clone_size: many
j_call: TRBJ2-3
cdr3_aa: CASSLIADTQYF
cdr3_nt: TGTGCCAGCAGCTTGATCGCAGATACGCAGTATTTT

v_call: TRBV12-3/TRBV12-4
d_call: .
clone_size: .
j_call: TRBJ1-4
cdr3_aa: CASSLGLRGGNEKLFF
cdr3_nt: TGTGCCAGCAGTTTGGGGCTAAGGGGGGGTAATGAAAAACTGTTTTTT

v_call: TRBV7-9
d_call: .
clone_size: many
j_call: TRBJ2-1
cdr3_aa: CASIPDGTPTFSYNEQFF
cdr3_nt: TGTGCCAGCATCCCCGACGGGACCCCGACCTTCTCCTACAATGAGCAGTTCTTC

v_call: TRBV3-1
d_call: TRBD2
clone_size: many
j_call: TRBJ2-7
cdr3_aa: CASSPRTSGAYEQYF
cdr3_nt: TGTGCCAGCAGCCCCAGGACTAGCGGGGCCTACGAGCAGTACTTC

v_call: TRBV6-5
d_call: TRBD1
clone_size: few
j_call: TRBJ2-7
cdr3_aa: CASSPGGQGYEQYF
cdr3_nt: TGTGCCAGCAGTCCCGGGGGACAGGGGTACGAGCAGTACTTC

v_call: TRBV2
d_call: .
clone_size: many
j_call: TRBJ1-1
cdr3_aa: CASSEDPGQGFF
cdr3_nt: TGTGCCAGCAGTGAAGATCCGGGTCAGGGTTTCTTT

v_call: TRBV3-1
d_call: .
clone_size: many
j_call: TRBJ2-5
cdr3_aa: CASSQGTTGQETQYF
cdr3_nt: TGTGCCAGCAGCCAAGGAACCACAGGACAAGAGACCCAGTACTTC

v_call: TRBV6-5
d_call: .
clone_size: few
j_call: TRBJ1-2
cdr3_aa: CASTQGVRYTF
cdr3_nt: TGTGCCAGCACCCAAGGGGTGCGCTACACCTTC

v_call: TRBV19
d_call: .
clone_size: .
j_call: TRBJ1-2
cdr3_aa: CASLDRTTHGYTF
cdr3_nt: TGTGCCAGCTTAGACCGGACAACCCATGGCTACACCTTC

v_call: TRBV7-8
d_call: .
clone_size: few
j_call: TRBJ2-2
cdr3_aa: CASSLVVADTGELFF
cdr3_nt: TGTGCCAGCAGCTTAGTGGTAGCGGACACCGGGGAGCTGTTTTTT

v_call: TRBV16
d_call: .
clone_size: few
j_call: TRBJ1-4
cdr3_aa: CASSQSLGFSNEKLFF
cdr3_nt: TGTGCCAGCAGCCAATCTCTCGGGTTCTCTAATGAAAAACTGTTTTTT

v_call: TRBV7-3
d_call: TRBD2
clone_size: few
j_call: TRBJ2-3
cdr3_aa: CASSQRPHGRGASTDTQYF
cdr3_nt: TGTGCCAGCAGTCAACGCCCCCACGGGCGGGGGGCTAGCACAGATACGCAGTATTTT

v_call: TRBV7-6
d_call: .
clone_size: many
j_call: TRBJ2-3
cdr3_aa: CASSLGPTDTQYF
cdr3_nt: TGTGCCAGCAGCTTAGGCCCCACAGATACGCAGTATTTT

v_call: TRBV25-1
d_call: TRBD1
clone_size: .
j_call: TRBJ1-5
cdr3_aa: CASSQGGHQPQHF
cdr3_nt: TGTGCCAGCAGTCAGGGGGGGCATCAGCCCCAGCATTTT

v_call: TRBV7-9
d_call: TRBD1
clone_size: few
j_call: TRBJ2-7
cdr3_aa: CASSRTGTYEQYF
cdr3_nt: TGTGCCAGCAGCCGGACAGGGACCTACGAGCAGTACTTC

v_call: TRBV6-2/TRBV6-3
d_call: TRBD2
clone_size: many
j_call: TRBJ2-7
cdr3_aa: CASSLSDGGSYEQYF
cdr3_nt: TGTGCCAGCAGTTTGTCGGACGGGGGGTCCTACGAGCAGTACTTC

v_call: TRBV29-1
d_call: .
clone_size: few
j_call: TRBJ2-7
cdr3_aa: CSVGGRGSYEQYF
cdr3_nt: TGCAGCGTCGGGGGTAGGGGATCATACGAGCAGTACTTC

v_call: TRBV5-5
d_call: .
clone_size: .
j_call: TRBJ2-1
cdr3_aa: CASSRRQDSSYNEQFF
cdr3_nt: TGTGCCAGCAGCCGTCGACAGGATAGCTCCTACAATGAGCAGTTCTTC

v_call: TRBV6-2/TRBV6-3
d_call: TRBD1
clone_size: few
j_call: TRBJ2-7
cdr3_aa: CASSYSRTGGLHEQYF
cdr3_nt: TGTGCCAGCAGTTACTCGAGGACAGGGGGCTTGCACGAGCAGTACTTC

v_call: TRBV6-2/TRBV6-3
d_call: .
clone_size: .
j_call: TRBJ2-3
cdr3_aa: CASSYSVVSYF
cdr3_nt: TGTGCCAGCAGTTACTCAGTAGTTTCGTATTTT

v_call: TRBV5-6
d_call: .
clone_size: .
j_call: TRBJ2-3
cdr3_aa: CASSLAGRTDTQYF
cdr3_nt: TGTGCCAGCAGCTTGGCGGGGCGCACAGATACGCAGTATTTT

v_call: TRBV3-1
d_call: .
clone_size: many
j_call: TRBJ2-7
cdr3_aa: CASSQELAKTYEQYF
cdr3_nt: TGTGCCAGCAGCCAAGAACTAGCAAAAACCTACGAGCAGTACTTC

v_call: TRBV6-1
d_call: TRBD1
clone_size: few
j_call: TRBJ1-4
cdr3_aa: CASRDRGSEKLFF
cdr3_nt: TGTGCCAGCAGGGACAGGGGGTCGGAAAAACTGTTTTTT

v_call: TRBV2
d_call: TRBD2
clone_size: .
j_call: TRBJ2-7
cdr3_aa: CASGVAGTSGGELYEQYF
cdr3_nt: TGTGCCAGCGGAGTTGCCGGGACTAGCGGGGGGGAGCTCTACGAGCAGTACTTC

v_call: TRBV20-1
d_call: TRBD1
clone_size: many
j_call: TRBJ1-5
cdr3_aa: CSARRQGADRSQPQHF
cdr3_nt: TGCAGTGCTAGGAGACAGGGGGCGGACAGGAGTCAGCCCCAGCATTTT

v_call: TRBV29-1
d_call: TRBD2
clone_size: .
j_call: TRBJ2-3
cdr3_aa: CSVVSGGDTQYF
cdr3_nt: TGCAGCGTTGTAAGCGGGGGTGATACGCAGTATTTT

v_call: TRBV2
d_call: .
clone_size: few
j_call: TRBJ1-2
cdr3_aa: CASTGWFGYGYTF
cdr3_nt: TGTGCCAGCACCGGATGGTTCGGCTATGGCTACACCTTC

v_call: TRBV19
d_call: .
clone_size: few
j_call: TRBJ2-5
cdr3_aa: CDRRQERRQETQYF
cdr3_nt: TGTGACCGTAGACAGGAGAGGAGGCAAGAGACCCAGTACTTC

v_call: TRBV7-2
d_call: TRBD2
clone_size: many
j_call: TRBJ2-5
cdr3_aa: CASSQGLAGGQQTQYF
cdr3_nt: TGTGCCAGCAGCCAGGGACTAGCGGGGGGGCAACAGACCCAGTACTTC

v_call: TRBV5-4
d_call: .
clone_size: .
j_call: TRBJ2-4
cdr3_aa: CASSIDSVAKNIQYF
cdr3_nt: TGTGCCAGCAGCATAGACTCGGTAGCCAAAAACATTCAGTACTTC

v_call: TRBV9
d_call: TRBD2
clone_size: .
j_call: TRBJ2-1
cdr3_aa: CASSVGGTSEDEQFF
cdr3_nt: TGTGCCAGCAGCGTAGGAGGGACTAGCGAGGATGAGCAGTTCTTC